This T cell receptor beta chain derives from a study of blood T cell repertoires in COVID-19. Background on the study: There were acute and convalescent COVID-19 samples, and they came from the United States, Italy and Spain. The analysed material was cDNA or gDNA that came from T cells, B-cell-depleted T cells, or PBMCs.

The authors' processing: Nucleated cell number was recorded as an estimate derived from reference gene primer amplification. Some clones are missing from TCRdb's copy, which holds only in-frame ones; the method was immunoSEQ multiplex PCR. V and J calls and clone size are copied from that table; D and trimming were computed from the DNA. Of around 250,000 clones listed, 80% to 90% are singletons. Sequencing was done on a sample of peripheral blood. The TCR comes from a woman aged 30 to 39 with active or convalescent COVID-19.

The CDR3 DNA reads TGTGCCAGCAGCTTGGTGATGGCCACTGAAGCTTTCTTT. Translation: CASSLVMATEAFF. The chain combines TRBV5-5 with TRBJ1-1; the D is unclear. The CDR3 sequence is 13 residues long. Germline lookup yields CDR1 SGHKS and CDR2 YYEKEE (reference sequence). With 0 bases removed from V and 4 bases from J, the gap between germline ends came to 7 bases.